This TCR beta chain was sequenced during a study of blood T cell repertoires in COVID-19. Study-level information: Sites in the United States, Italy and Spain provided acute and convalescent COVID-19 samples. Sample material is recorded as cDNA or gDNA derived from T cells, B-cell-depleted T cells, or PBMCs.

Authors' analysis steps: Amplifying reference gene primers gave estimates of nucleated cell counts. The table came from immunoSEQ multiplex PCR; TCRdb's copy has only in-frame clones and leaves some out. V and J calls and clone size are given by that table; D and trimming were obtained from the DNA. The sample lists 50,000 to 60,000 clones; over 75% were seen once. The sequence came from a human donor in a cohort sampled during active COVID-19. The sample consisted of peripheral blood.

The CDR3 sequence is CASSLQENTEAFF. As DNA, the CDR3 is TGCGCCAGCAGCTTACAGGAGAACACTGAAGCTTTCTTT. The chain joins TRBV5-1 to TRBJ1-1; TRBD1 might be the D (5 bases). The CDR3 sequence is 13 residues long. V shed 2 bases and J shed 1 base, with 6 bases lying between them. Germline V lookup: CDR1 SGHRS, CDR2 YFSETQ.